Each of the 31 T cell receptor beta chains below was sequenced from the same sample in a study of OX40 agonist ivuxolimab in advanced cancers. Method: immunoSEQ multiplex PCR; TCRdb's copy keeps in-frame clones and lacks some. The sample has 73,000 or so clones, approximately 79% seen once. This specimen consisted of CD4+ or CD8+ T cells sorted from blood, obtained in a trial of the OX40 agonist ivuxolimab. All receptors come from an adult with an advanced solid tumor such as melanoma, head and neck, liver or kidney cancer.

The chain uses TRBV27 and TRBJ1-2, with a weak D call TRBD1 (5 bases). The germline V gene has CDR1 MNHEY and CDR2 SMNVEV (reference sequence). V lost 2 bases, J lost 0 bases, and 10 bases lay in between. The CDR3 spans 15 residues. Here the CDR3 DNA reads TGTGCCAGCAGTTTAGGGGCAGGCCCTAACTATGGCTACACCTTC. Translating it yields CASSLGAGPNYGYTF.

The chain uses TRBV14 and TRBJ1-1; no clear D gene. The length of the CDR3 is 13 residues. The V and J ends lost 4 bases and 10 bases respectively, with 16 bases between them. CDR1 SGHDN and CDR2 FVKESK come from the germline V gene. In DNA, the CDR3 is TGTGCCAGCAGCCTCAATCCGGGAGTTGCAGCTTTCTTT. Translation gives CASSLNPGVAAFF.

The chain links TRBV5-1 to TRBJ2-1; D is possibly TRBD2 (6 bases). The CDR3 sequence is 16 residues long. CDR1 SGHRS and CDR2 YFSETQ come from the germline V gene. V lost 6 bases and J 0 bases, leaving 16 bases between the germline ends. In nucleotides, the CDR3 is TGCGCCAGCATGCGAGAGGCGGGATACTCCTACAATGAGCAGTTCTTC. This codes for CASMREAGYSYNEQFF.

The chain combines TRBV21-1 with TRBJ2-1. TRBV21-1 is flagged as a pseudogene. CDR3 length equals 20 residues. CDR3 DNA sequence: TGTGCCAGCAAACCTAGAAAGGGACAGCGGTCGGGGGGAAGGTACAATGAGCAGTTCTTC. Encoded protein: CASKPRKGQRSGGRYNEQFF.

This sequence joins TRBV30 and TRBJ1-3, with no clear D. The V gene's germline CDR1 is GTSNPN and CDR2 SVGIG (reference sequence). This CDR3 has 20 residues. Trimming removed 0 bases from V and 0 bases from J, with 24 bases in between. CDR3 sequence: CAWSVLGITTSLLSGNTIYF. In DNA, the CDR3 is TGTGCCTGGAGTGTACTAGGGATCACTACCTCTCTTCTCTCTGGAAACACCATATATTTT.

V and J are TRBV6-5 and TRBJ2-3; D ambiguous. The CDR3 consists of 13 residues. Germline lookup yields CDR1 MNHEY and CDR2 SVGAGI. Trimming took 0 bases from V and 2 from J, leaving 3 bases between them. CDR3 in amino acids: CASSYSLTDTQYF. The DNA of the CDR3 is TGTGCCAGCAGTTACTCGCTCACAGATACGCAGTATTTT.

For the CDR3, the DNA is TGCAGCGTTGCTGGGGGGGGAACAGGGTCCTATGAAAAACTGTTTTTT. It is translated as CSVAGGGTGSYEKLFF. The chain couples TRBV29-1 to TRBJ1-4; tentative D call: TRBD1 (6 bases). Germline V gives CDR1 SQVTM, CDR2 ANQGSEA. This CDR3 is 16 amino acids long. V gave up 4 bases and J gave up 6 bases, with 21 bases separating them.

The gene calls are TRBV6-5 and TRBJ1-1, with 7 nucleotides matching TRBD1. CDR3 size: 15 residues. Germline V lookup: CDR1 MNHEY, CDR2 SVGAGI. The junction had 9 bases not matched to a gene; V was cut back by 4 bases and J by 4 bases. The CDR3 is CASSSRGRGGTEAFF. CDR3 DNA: TGTGCCAGCAGTTCGAGGGGGCGAGGGGGCACTGAAGCTTTCTTT.

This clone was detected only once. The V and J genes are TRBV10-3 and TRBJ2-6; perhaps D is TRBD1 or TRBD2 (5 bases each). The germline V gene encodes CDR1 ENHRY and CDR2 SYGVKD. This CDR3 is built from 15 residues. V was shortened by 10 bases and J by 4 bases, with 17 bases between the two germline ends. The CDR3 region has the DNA TGTGCCACCCGAGGGGCGCAAGCAGGGGCCAACGTCCTGACTTTC. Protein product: CATRGAQAGANVLTF.

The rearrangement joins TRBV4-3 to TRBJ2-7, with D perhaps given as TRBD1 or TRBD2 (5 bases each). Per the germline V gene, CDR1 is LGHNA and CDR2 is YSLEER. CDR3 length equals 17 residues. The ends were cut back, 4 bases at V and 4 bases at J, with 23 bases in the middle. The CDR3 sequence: CASSPSGADNAWYEQYF. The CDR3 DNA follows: TGCGCCAGCAGCCCTTCCGGGGCGGACAACGCATGGTACGAGCAGTACTTC.

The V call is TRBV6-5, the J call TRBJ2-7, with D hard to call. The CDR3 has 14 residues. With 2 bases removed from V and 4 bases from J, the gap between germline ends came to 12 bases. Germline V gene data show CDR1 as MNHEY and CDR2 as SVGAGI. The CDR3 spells CASSYADAAYEQYF. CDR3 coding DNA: TGTGCCAGCAGTTACGCCGACGCGGCGTACGAGCAGTACTTC.

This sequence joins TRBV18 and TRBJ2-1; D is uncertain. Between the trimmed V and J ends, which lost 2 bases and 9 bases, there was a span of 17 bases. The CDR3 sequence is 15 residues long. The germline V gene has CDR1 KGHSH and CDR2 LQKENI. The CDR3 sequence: CASSPNLDSASEQFF. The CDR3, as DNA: TGTGCCAGCTCACCAAACCTGGATTCGGCCAGTGAGCAGTTCTTC.

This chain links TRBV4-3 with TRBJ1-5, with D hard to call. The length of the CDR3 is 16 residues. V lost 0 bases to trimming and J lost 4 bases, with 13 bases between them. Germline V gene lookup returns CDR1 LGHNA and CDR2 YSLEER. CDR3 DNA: TGCGCCAGCAGCCAAGATCTTGCGGCCCTAAATCAGCCCCAGCATTTT. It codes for CASSQDLAALNQPQHF.

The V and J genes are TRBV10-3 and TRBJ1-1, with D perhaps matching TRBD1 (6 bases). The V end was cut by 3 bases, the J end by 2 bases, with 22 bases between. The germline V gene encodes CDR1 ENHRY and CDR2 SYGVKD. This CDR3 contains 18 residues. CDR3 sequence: CAISDPPTRDRFNTEAFF. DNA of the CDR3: TGTGCCATCAGTGACCCCCCGACTCGTGACAGGTTCAACACTGAAGCTTTCTTT.

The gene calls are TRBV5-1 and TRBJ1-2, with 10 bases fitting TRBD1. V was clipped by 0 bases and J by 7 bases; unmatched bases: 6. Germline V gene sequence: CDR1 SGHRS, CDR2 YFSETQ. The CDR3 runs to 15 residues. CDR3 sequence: CASSLGDRGGPGYTF. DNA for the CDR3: TGCGCCAGCAGCTTGGGGGACAGGGGAGGTCCTGGCTACACCTTC.

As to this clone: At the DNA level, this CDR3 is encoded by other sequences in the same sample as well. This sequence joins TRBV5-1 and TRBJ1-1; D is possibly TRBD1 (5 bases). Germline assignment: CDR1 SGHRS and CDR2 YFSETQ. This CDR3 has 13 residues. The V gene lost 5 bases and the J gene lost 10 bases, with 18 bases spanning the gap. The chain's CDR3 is CASRTGEGRAAFF. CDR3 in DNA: TGCGCCAGCAGAACAGGAGAGGGTCGCGCAGCTTTCTTT.

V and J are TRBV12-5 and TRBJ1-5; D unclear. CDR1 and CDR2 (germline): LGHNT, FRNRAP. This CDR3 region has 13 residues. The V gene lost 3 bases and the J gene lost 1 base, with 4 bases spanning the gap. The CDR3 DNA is TGTGCTAGTGGTTTAGTCAGCAATCAGCCCCAGCATTTT. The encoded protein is CASGLVSNQPQHF.

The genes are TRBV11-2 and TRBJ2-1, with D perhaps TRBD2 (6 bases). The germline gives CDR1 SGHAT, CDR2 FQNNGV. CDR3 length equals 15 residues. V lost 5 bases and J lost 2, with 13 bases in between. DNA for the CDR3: TGTGCCAGCAGCCCGGGAGCGGGCGCCTACAATGAGCAGTTCTTC. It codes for CASSPGAGAYNEQFF.

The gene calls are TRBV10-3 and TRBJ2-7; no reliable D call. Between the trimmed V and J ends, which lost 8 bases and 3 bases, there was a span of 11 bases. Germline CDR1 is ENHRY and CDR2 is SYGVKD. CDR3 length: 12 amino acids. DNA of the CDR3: TGTGCCATCTCCCCTGTGCGCTACGAGCAGTACTTC. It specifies CAISPVRYEQYF.

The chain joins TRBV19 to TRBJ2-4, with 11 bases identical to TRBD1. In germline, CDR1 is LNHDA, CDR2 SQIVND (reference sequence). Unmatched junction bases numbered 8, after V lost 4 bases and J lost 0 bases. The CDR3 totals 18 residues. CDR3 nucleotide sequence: TGTGCCAGTAGTACCCGGGACAGGGGGACACTAGCCAAAAACATTCAGTACTTC. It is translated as CASSTRDRGTLAKNIQYF.

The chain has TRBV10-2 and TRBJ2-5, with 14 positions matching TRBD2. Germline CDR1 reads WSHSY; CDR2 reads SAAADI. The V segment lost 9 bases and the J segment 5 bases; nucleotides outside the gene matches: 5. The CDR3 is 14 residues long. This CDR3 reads CASERTSGRETQYF. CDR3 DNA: TGCGCCAGTGAACGGACTAGCGGGAGGGAGACCCAGTACTTC.

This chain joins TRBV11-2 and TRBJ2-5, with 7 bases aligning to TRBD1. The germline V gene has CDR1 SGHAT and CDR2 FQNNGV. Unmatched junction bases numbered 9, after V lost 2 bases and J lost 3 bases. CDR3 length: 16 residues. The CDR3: CASSLSRGIPKETQYF. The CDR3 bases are TGTGCCAGCAGCTTATCCAGGGGGATCCCTAAAGAGACCCAGTACTTC.

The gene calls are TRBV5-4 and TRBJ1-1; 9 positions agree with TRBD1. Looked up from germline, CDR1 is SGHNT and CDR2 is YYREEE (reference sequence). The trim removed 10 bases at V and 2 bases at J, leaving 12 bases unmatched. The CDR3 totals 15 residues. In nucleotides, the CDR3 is TGTGCCGGTTGGACAGGGGACTTTTTAAACACTGAAGCTTTCTTT. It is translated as CAGWTGDFLNTEAFF.

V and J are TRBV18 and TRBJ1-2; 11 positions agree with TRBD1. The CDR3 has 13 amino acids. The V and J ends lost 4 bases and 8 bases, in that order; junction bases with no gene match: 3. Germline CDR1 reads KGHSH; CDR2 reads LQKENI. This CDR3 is CASSLDRGQGYTF. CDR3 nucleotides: TGTGCCAGCTCACTGGACAGGGGGCAGGGCTACACCTTC.

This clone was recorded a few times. The CDR3 sequence is CAWSYLTDYYGYTF. CDR3 coding DNA: TGTGCCTGGAGTTATCTGACGGACTACTATGGCTACACCTTC. V is TRBV30 and J is TRBJ1-2; D is uncertain. CDR3 length equals 14 residues. Germline CDR1 GTSNPN, CDR2 SVGIG (reference sequence). Trimming removed 2 bases at V and 3 bases at J, with 13 bases between.

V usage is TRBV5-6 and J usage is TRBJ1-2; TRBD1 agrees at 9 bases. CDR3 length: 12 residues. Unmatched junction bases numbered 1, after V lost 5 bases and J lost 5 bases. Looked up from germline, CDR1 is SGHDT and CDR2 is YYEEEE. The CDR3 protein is CASSGQGYGYTF. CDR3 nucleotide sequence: TGTGCCAGCAGTGGACAGGGGTATGGCTACACCTTC.

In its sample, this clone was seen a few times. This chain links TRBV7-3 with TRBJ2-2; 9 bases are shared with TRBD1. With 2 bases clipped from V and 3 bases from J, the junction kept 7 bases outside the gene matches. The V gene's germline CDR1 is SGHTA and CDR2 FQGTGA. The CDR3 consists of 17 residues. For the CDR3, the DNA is TGTGCCAGCAGCTTAGATCCGGGACAGGGAGACACCGGGGAGCTGTTTTTT. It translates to CASSLDPGQGDTGELFF.

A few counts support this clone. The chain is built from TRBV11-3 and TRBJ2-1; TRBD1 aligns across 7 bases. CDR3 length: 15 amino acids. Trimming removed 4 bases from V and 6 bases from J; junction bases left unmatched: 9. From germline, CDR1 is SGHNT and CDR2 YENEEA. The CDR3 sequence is CASSSRQGKANEQFF. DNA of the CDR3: TGTGCCAGCAGCTCCCGACAGGGTAAGGCCAATGAGCAGTTCTTC.

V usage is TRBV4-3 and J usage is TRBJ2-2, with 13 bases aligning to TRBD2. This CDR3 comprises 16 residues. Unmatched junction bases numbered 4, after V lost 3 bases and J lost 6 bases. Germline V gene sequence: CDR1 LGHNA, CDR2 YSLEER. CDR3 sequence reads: CASSHRTSGRAGELFF. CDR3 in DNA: TGCGCCAGCAGCCATCGGACTAGCGGGAGAGCCGGGGAGCTGTTTTTT.

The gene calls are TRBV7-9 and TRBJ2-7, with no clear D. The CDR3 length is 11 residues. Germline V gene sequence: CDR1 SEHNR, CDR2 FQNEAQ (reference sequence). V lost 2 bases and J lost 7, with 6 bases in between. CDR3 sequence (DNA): TGTGCCAGCAGCTTATTCACGGAGCAGTACTTC. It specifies CASSLFTEQYF.

The CDR3 coding sequence is TGTGCCAGTAGTAATACGGCGGGAGGGCCGGGTACGCAGTATTTT. Translation: CASSNTAGGPGTQYF. This chain uses TRBV19 with TRBJ2-3; 9 nucleotides align to TRBD2. J gave up 8 bases and V 4 bases, and 10 bases lay outside the gene matches. The CDR3 extends over 15 amino acids. From germline, CDR1 is LNHDA and CDR2 SQIVND (reference sequence).